The clone carrying this T cell receptor (beta chain) was recorded at least ten times. The antigen remains unidentified. Primers used in a second PCR of about 6 to 11 cycles were a sample-barcoded 5' primer and a J-beta primer mix. From the 5' RACE reads, TCRdb called clonotypes with MiXCR, one entry per CDR3 protein. The data hold approximately 1.5 million distinct CDR3 sequences, with roughly 30% observed a single time. Every donor gave about 9 milliliters of peripheral blood. The sample belongs to a study of blood T cells in healthy people across ages. Overall study findings and caveats: Compared with aged donors, long-lived donors showed fewer expanded clones, suggesting selection.

The receptor comes from a woman aged 25 to 39 in good health. Sequencing was performed on blood.

In DNA, the CDR3 is TGCGCCAGCAGCCGTACCAAACGGGAGACCCAGTACTTC. Protein: CASSRTKRETQYF. This sequence joins TRBV4-1 and TRBJ2-5; D gene unclear. The V end was cut by 4 bases, the J end by 5 bases, with 11 bases between. Per the germline V gene, CDR1 is MGHRA and CDR2 is YSYEKL. The CDR3 has 13 residues.